The 2 T cell receptor beta chains in this list originate from one sample, sequenced in a study of cytomegalovirus exposure and HLA in healthy donors. TCRdb's table, derived via immunoSEQ multiplex PCR, lists solely in-frame clones and lacks some. The sample includes about 340,000 clones, roughly 89% seen only once; the top ten take 0.75% to 0.85%. Sequencing used PBMCs. The receptor set was obtained from a woman aged 18-35 years in good health and CMV-seronegative.

This clone was detected only once. The V gene is TRBV6-5, the J gene TRBJ1-1; tentatively, D is TRBD1 (6 bases). From germline, CDR1 is MNHEY and CDR2 SVGAGI. Deletions cut 6 bases from V and 0 bases from J, with 8 bases between. The CDR3 is 13 residues long. CDR3 nucleotide sequence: TGTGCCAGCAGGGGGGCTATGAACACTGAAGCTTTCTTT. This codes for CASRGAMNTEAFF.

V is TRBV5-1 and J is TRBJ2-1; D possibly corresponds to TRBD1 (5 bases). Trimming shortened V by 0 bases and J by 3 bases, and 13 bases separated the two germline ends. Per the germline V gene, CDR1 is SGHRS and CDR2 is YFSETQ. The CDR3 is 16 residues long. The CDR3: CASSLAGVGVYNEQFF. CDR3 sequence (DNA): TGCGCCAGCAGCTTGGCCGGAGTAGGGGTCTACAATGAGCAGTTCTTC. Variable domain in full (rest from reference TRBV5-1 and TRBJ2-1): KAGVTQTPRYLIKTRGQQVTLSCSPISGHRSVSWYQQTPGQGLQFLFEYFSETQRNKGNFPGRFSGRQFSNSRSEMNVSTLELGDSALYLCASSLAGVGVYNEQFFGPGTRLTVL.